This T cell receptor beta chain comes out of a study of spatial heterogeneity in lung cancer. Study information: Each distinct TCR and UMI combination averaged more than ten appearances in raw reads. Broader study findings: The study found ubiquitous expanded tumor TCRs in blood more at resection than follow-up.

The time point here: sample taken at primary tumor resection. Whole RNA was taken from tumor, nontumor lung or frozen PBMC; it was then sequenced unsorted. The cohort: 70 to 85 early-stage, untreated non-small cell lung cancer patients. On each TCR cDNA molecule, a unique molecular identifier was present. Each CDR3 protein is one row after TCRdb ran MiXCR on the 5' RACE reads. Seen here are some 64,000 distinct CDR3 sequences, more than 7% observed once, and the top ten hold about 15%. V lost 6 bases and J lost 2, with 14 bases in between. The CDR3 length is 13 residues. Germline V lookup: CDR1 DFQATT, CDR2 SNEGSKA (reference sequence). This clonotype was counted ten times or more. Its antigen is not known.

The V gene is TRBV20-1, the J gene TRBJ2-7; possibly TRBD1 for D (6 bases). The clonotype was recovered from a female donor with early-stage non-small cell lung cancer. The sequenced sample was PBMCs, obtained at surgery. CDR3 DNA sequence: TGCAGTGCGCACCATTCAGGGGCCTACGAGCAGTACGTC. As protein: CSAHHSGAYEQYV.